This note documents a single TCR beta chain sequence. Its antigen remains unknown. The entry originates in a study of T cells expressing NK-cell markers. Overall study results and limits: In a handful of donors, dominant clonotypes made up 28.3-60.1% of CD3+CD56-NKG2C+ cells. In roughly six donors, dominant NKG2C+ clonotypes were about 1.0-7.5% of CD8+ T cells.

The germline CDR1 and CDR2 sequences are KGHDR and SFDVKD. The CDR3 spans 15 residues. TCRdb reprocessed the 5' RACE reads, with one entry per CDR3 protein and no DNA. The listing records about 460,000 distinct CDR3 sequences. Sequencing was done on a sample of blood T cells: a sorted CD56 or NKG2C T cell subset, CD4+ or CD8+ T cells, or bulk PBMC T cells (not recorded which). J is TRBJ2-7 and V is TRBV24-1; TCRdb's D call, TRBD2, is unchecked because there is no DNA. This sequence was found in a woman aged 45-65 years in good health. CDR3 in amino acids: CATSDLGPGRNEQYF.